A single sample is the source of the 13 T cell receptor beta chains below, sequenced in a study of shared clonotypes between healthy human individuals. Sequencing was performed with immunoSEQ multiplex PCR; in TCRdb, only in-frame clones are kept and a portion is missing. The sample contains fewer than 1.8 million clones, around 98.5% of which appear only once. The material sequenced was naive CD4+ T cells sorted from blood. The subset denotes: CD45RA+ positively selected. The receptors were sampled from a man aged 25-45 years in good health.

On this clone: The sample carries other DNA sequences with the same CDR3. J is TRBJ2-1 and V is TRBV6-5; D gene uncertain. Germline V lookup: CDR1 MNHEY, CDR2 SVGAGI. With 6 bases removed from V and 7 bases from J, the gap between germline ends came to 10 bases. This CDR3 region has 12 residues. This CDR3 reads CASSPQGNEQFF. DNA for the CDR3: TGTGCCAGCAGCCCCCAAGGGAATGAGCAGTTCTTC.

J is TRBJ2-7 and V is TRBV18; D ambiguous. Germline V gene data show CDR1 as KGHSH and CDR2 as LQKENI. This CDR3 has 12 amino acids. Trimming left V 2 bases short and J 2 bases short, with 4 bases between. CDR3 DNA sequence: TGTGCCAGCTCACCATCAACCTACGAGCAGTACTTC. As protein: CASSPSTYEQYF.

V is TRBV13 and J is TRBJ2-5; D remains unclear. The CDR3 contains 13 residues. The ends were cut back, 2 bases at V and 1 base at J, with 5 bases in the middle. Germline CDR1 and CDR2: PRHDT and FYEKMQ (reference sequence). CDR3 DNA sequence: TGTGCCAGCAGCTTAATACGCCAAGAGACCCAGTACTTC. As protein: CASSLIRQETQYF.

This clone appeared a single time. V usage is TRBV30 and J usage is TRBJ2-7; D not resolved. Deletions cut 4 bases from V and 3 bases from J, with 13 bases between. The CDR3 sequence is 13 residues long. Germline CDR1 and CDR2: GTSNPN and SVGIG (reference sequence). The CDR3 loop is CAWNAVSLYEQYF. For the CDR3, the DNA is TGTGCCTGGAATGCGGTATCCCTCTACGAGCAGTACTTC. Based on the CDR3 plus reference TRBV30 and TRBJ2-7, the full variable domain is SQTIHQWPATLVQPVGSPLSLECTVEGTSNPNLYWYRQAAGRGLQLLFYSVGIGQISSEVPQNLSASRPQDRQFILSSKKLLLSDSGFYLCAWNAVSLYEQYFGPGTRLTVT.

This chain uses TRBV6-6 with TRBJ1-1; TRBD1 might be the D (6 bases). The V and J ends lost 6 bases and 3 bases respectively, with 14 bases between them. The length of the CDR3 is 14 residues. Germline values: CDR1 MNHNY, CDR2 SVGAGI (reference sequence). CDR3 sequence (DNA): TGTGCCAGCAGCGCCGGGGGGGCAGACACTGAAGCTTTCTTT. It translates to CASSAGGADTEAFF.

The CDR3 nucleotides are TGTGCCAGCAGAATGGGGACTAGAACGACCGGGGAGCTGTTTTTT. Amino acid sequence: CASRMGTRTTGELFF. The J gene is TRBJ2-2, the V gene TRBV28; 8 bases agree with TRBD2. CDR1 is MDHEN and CDR2 is SYDVKM in the germline V gene. The CDR3 has 15 amino acids. V dropped 6 bases and J dropped 5; count of bases not matched to a gene: 8.

The chain is built from TRBV28 and TRBJ2-3; D may be TRBD2 (6 bases). This CDR3 is 12 amino acids long. V gave up 7 bases and J gave up 14 bases, with 19 bases separating them. Looked up from germline, CDR1 is MDHEN and CDR2 is SYDVKM. CDR3 region: CASTSEVGSRYF. CDR3 bases: TGTGCCAGCACTTCTGAGGTCGGGAGTCGGTATTTT. Together with reference TRBV28 and TRBJ2-3, the CDR3 gives the full variable domain: DVKVTQSSRYLVKRTGEKVFLECVQDMDHENMFWYRQDPGLGLRLIYFSYDVKMKEKGDIPEGYSVSREKKERFSLILESASTNQTSMYLCASTSEVGSRYFGPGTRLTVL.

The chain links TRBV30 to TRBJ1-3; D gene unclear. This CDR3 is built from 13 residues. V lost 1 base and J 4 bases, leaving 8 bases between the germline ends. Germline CDR1 is GTSNPN and CDR2 is SVGIG (reference sequence). CDR3 in DNA: TGTGCCTGGAGTGGTGGTCTAGGAAACACCATATATTTT. Protein: CAWSGGLGNTIYF. The whole variable domain, remainder taken from reference TRBV30 and TRBJ1-3, is SQTIHQWPATLVQPVGSPLSLECTVEGTSNPNLYWYRQAAGRGLQLLFYSVGIGQISSEVPQNLSASRPQDRQFILSSKKLLLSDSGFYLCAWSGGLGNTIYFGEGSWLTVV.

The chain joins TRBV10-3 to TRBJ2-3; D is undetermined. With 8 bases removed from V and 2 bases from J, the gap between germline ends came to 8 bases. Germline CDR1 reads ENHRY; CDR2 reads SYGVKD. This CDR3 has 12 amino acids. Here the CDR3 reads CAIGQNTDTQYF. The DNA of the CDR3 is TGTGCCATCGGGCAGAACACAGATACGCAGTATTTT.

In DNA form, the CDR3 reads TGTGCCAGCTCCCCCGATCGGACAGATAGGACGAAAGGCTACACCTTC. It yields the protein CASSPDRTDRTKGYTF. V usage is TRBV18 and J usage is TRBJ1-2, with D possibly being TRBD1 (6 bases). There are 16 residues in the CDR3. Germline CDR1 KGHSH, CDR2 LQKENI. Trimming removed 6 bases at V and 8 bases at J, with 25 bases between.

J is TRBJ2-3 and V is TRBV11-3, with a tentative D call TRBD2 (5 bases). The CDR3 sequence is 15 residues long. Germline V gene data show CDR1 as SGHNT and CDR2 as YENEEA. V lost 1 base and J lost 0, with 8 bases in between. The chain's CDR3 is CASSLVGGSTDTQYF. The CDR3 coding sequence is TGTGCCAGCAGCTTAGTAGGCGGGAGCACAGATACGCAGTATTTT.

The chain carries TRBV5-1 and TRBJ1-1; D is unresolved. Trimming took 0 bases from V and 3 from J, leaving 9 bases between them. The CDR3 totals 14 residues. Germline CDR1 SGHRS, CDR2 YFSETQ. The CDR3 loop is CASSLEGLYTEAFF. CDR3 in DNA: TGCGCCAGCAGCTTGGAGGGTCTCTACACTGAAGCTTTCTTT.

CDR3 residues: CASKSRVGRGEDTEAFF. DNA for the CDR3: TGCGCCAGCAAGAGCCGAGTGGGACGGGGTGAGGACACTGAAGCTTTCTTT. The chain combines TRBV5-1 with TRBJ1-1, with a weak D call TRBD1 (5 bases). The CDR3 runs to 17 residues. The germline V gene has CDR1 SGHRS and CDR2 YFSETQ. V was cut by 6 bases and J by 3 bases, with 24 bases left in between. Looking up the rest from reference TRBV5-1 and TRBJ1-1 gives the full variable domain: KAGVTQTPRYLIKTRGQQVTLSCSPISGHRSVSWYQQTPGQGLQFLFEYFSETQRNKGNFPGRFSGRQFSNSRSEMNVSTLELGDSALYLCASKSRVGRGEDTEAFFGQGTRLTVV.